One and the same sample provided the 14 T cell receptor beta chains below, sequenced in a study of shared clonotypes between healthy human individuals. The assay was immunoSEQ multiplex PCR, and TCRdb's table has in-frame clones only and misses some. The sample shows fewer than 2.5 million clones, 93% of them seen only once. The sequenced sample consisted of naive CD4+ T cells from PBMCs. Subset of the sample: CD45RA+ positively selected. The receptor set was obtained from a man aged 18 to 29 in good health. Some clones in this sample may be carry-over from other donors' samples.

This chain uses TRBV4-1 with TRBJ1-2; TRBD1 aligns across 8 bases. The germline CDR1 and CDR2 sequences are MGHRA and YSYEKL. The junction had 12 bases not matched to a gene; V was cut back by 1 base and J by 8 bases. The CDR3 contains 16 residues. CDR3 sequence reads: CASSQGRGHSSEGYTF. For the CDR3, the DNA is TGCGCCAGCAGCCAAGGCAGGGGGCATTCATCGGAGGGCTACACCTTC.

This clone was counted a single time. The CDR3 sequence: CAISEGGVNEQFF. CDR3 coding DNA: TGTGCCATCAGTGAGGGGGGAGTAAATGAGCAGTTCTTC. The chain carries TRBV10-3 and TRBJ2-1, with D possibly being TRBD1 or TRBD2 (5 bases each). The germline CDR1 and CDR2 sequences are ENHRY and SYGVKD. V shed 2 bases and J shed 7 bases, with 9 bases lying between them. The CDR3 is 13 residues long.

This clone was seen more than once but under ten times. This chain connects TRBV19 to TRBJ1-1; TRBD1 might be the D (5 bases). In germline, CDR1 is LNHDA, CDR2 SQIVND (reference sequence). Deletions cut 3 bases from V and 6 bases from J, with 11 bases between. This CDR3 region has 13 residues. The CDR3, as DNA: TGTGCCAGTAGTATCGGGGGTCTCCCTGAAGCTTTCTTT. Its translation: CASSIGGLPEAFF.

The V and J genes are TRBV5-6 and TRBJ2-7, with TRBD1 identical over 8 bases. The CDR3 loop spans 15 amino acids. Germline CDR1 and CDR2: SGHDT and YYEEEE. After removal of 1 base from V and 3 bases from J, the junction contained 6 bases not matched to a gene. The CDR3 coding sequence is TGTGCCAGCAGCTTGCTAACAGGGGGTCGCTACGAGCAGTACTTC. Protein product: CASSLLTGGRYEQYF.

The chain couples TRBV7-3 to TRBJ2-1; 9 nucleotides align to TRBD2. Per germline, CDR1 SGHTA and CDR2 FQGTGA. J gave up 5 bases and V 5 bases, and 7 bases lay outside the gene matches. The CDR3 extends over 15 amino acids. CDR3 in amino acids: CASSLPSGINNEQFF. DNA of the CDR3: TGTGCCAGCAGCCTCCCTAGCGGGATTAACAATGAGCAGTTCTTC.

Notes on this clone: The conserved final phenylalanine or tryptophan is absent from the CDR3, which likely points to a read error. This chain links TRBV5-1 with TRBJ1-2; D unclear. Germline CDR1 reads SGHRS; CDR2 reads YFSETQ. The CDR3 totals 12 residues. Deletions cut 0 bases from V and 6 bases from J, with 6 bases between. This chain's CDR3 is CASSLESDGYTL. The CDR3 bases are TGCGCCAGCAGCTTGGAGAGCGATGGCTACACCCTC.

The rearrangement uses TRBV28 and TRBJ1-2, with 10 bases fitting TRBD1. Trimming took 6 bases from V and 5 from J; bases not matched to a gene: 6. CDR1 is MDHEN, CDR2 SYDVKM, per germline. The CDR3 is 14 amino acids. CDR3 sequence reads: CASRTGGARYGYTF. The CDR3 region has the DNA TGTGCCAGCAGGACAGGGGGCGCCCGGTATGGCTACACCTTC.

Written as DNA, the CDR3 is TGTGCCAGCAGCTTAGTCCAGGGGTCGGGGGAGCAGTTCTTC. Its protein is CASSLVQGSGEQFF. This chain uses TRBV7-2 with TRBJ2-1, with D perhaps matching TRBD1 (6 bases). V dropped 1 base and J dropped 10 bases, with 14 bases sitting between them. This CDR3 spans 14 amino acids. Germline V gene data show CDR1 as SGHTA and CDR2 as FQGNSA.

This chain uses TRBV5-5 with TRBJ1-5, with D maybe TRBD1 (6 bases). V shed 3 bases and J shed 2 bases, with 12 bases lying between them. The CDR3 is 15 amino acids. Germline V CDR1 and CDR2: SGHKS, YYEKEE (reference sequence). The CDR3 spells CASSWTRGGNQPQHF. CDR3 sequence (DNA): TGTGCCAGCAGCTGGACTAGGGGGGGCAATCAGCCCCAGCATTTT.

This chain connects TRBV27 to TRBJ1-5; 8 bases are a match to TRBD1. V shed 10 bases, J shed 4 bases, and the junction held 12 bases outside the gene matches. The CDR3 loop spans 15 amino acids. Germline V lookup: CDR1 MNHEY, CDR2 SMNVEV (reference sequence). CDR3 loop: CATRPGQENNQPQHF. CDR3 nucleotide sequence: TGTGCCACCCGACCGGGACAGGAGAATAATCAGCCCCAGCATTTT.

V is TRBV18 and J is TRBJ2-7, with a tentative D call TRBD2 (6 bases). The CDR3 consists of 14 residues. Trimming took 6 bases from V and 4 from J, leaving 16 bases between them. CDR1 KGHSH and CDR2 LQKENI come from the germline V gene. The CDR3 DNA sequence: TGTGCCAGCTCCCTTAATCTAGCGAGATACGAGCAGTACTTC. Protein product: CASSLNLARYEQYF.

This chain joins TRBV29-1 and TRBJ2-1; tentatively, D is TRBD2 (6 bases). V was pared by 6 bases and J by 5 bases, with 14 bases between. Germline V lookup: CDR1 SQVTM, CDR2 ANQGSEA. This CDR3 is built from 13 residues. The CDR3 bases are TGCAGCGTCGTGGGAGGCCCCCACAATGAGCAGTTCTTC. The encoded protein is CSVVGGPHNEQFF.

The chain joins TRBV2 to TRBJ2-3; TRBD2 is a possible D gene (7 bases). V shed 8 bases and J shed 3 bases, with 18 bases lying between them. In germline, CDR1 is SNHLY, CDR2 FYNNEI. This CDR3 is built from 15 residues. The CDR3 DNA is TGTGCCAGCCGCGAAGGGGAGGGGGATACAGATACGCAGTATTTT. It is translated as CASREGEGDTDTQYF.

The rearrangement uses TRBV5-8 and TRBJ2-5; D is perhaps TRBD1 (6 bases). Trimming took 3 bases from V and 5 from J, leaving 14 bases between them. From germline, CDR1 is SGHTS and CDR2 YDEGEE. The CDR3 is made up of 14 amino acids. The CDR3 is CASSWQGLGETQYF. The CDR3 DNA reads as TGTGCCAGCAGCTGGCAGGGGCTTGGGGAGACCCAGTACTTC.